The present entry profiles one T cell receptor beta chain with its context. TCRdb keeps only in-frame clones here, not all; method: immunoSEQ multiplex PCR. In the table there are 100,000 or so clones, 94% of which are singletons. This entry comes from a study of T cell changes during pregnancy in multiple sclerosis. Germline CDR1 SGHKS, CDR2 YYEKEE (reference sequence). V was clipped by 3 bases and J by 4 bases, with 11 bases between them. CDR3 length equals 13 residues. The receptor's source is a female donor in good health, enrolled as a control in a pregnancy study. The chain links TRBV5-5 to TRBJ2-7; D may be TRBD1 (7 bases). This specimen was peripheral blood, taken after pregnancy. The CDR3 spells CASSSGGQYEQYF. The CDR3 DNA follows: TGTGCCAGCAGCTCAGGGGGGCAGTACGAGCAGTACTTC.